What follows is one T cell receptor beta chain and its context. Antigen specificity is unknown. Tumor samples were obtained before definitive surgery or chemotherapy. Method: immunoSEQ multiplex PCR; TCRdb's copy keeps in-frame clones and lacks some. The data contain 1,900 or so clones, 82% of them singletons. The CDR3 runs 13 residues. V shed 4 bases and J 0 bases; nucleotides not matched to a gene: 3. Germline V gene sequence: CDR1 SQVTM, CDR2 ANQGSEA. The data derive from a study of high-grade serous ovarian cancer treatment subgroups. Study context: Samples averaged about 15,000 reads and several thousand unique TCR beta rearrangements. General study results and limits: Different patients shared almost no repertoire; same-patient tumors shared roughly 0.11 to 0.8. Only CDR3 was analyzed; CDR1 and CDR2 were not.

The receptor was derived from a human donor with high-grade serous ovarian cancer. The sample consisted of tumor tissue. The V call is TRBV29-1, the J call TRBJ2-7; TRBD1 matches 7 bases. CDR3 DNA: TGCAGCGTTGCCCGGGACAGCTCCTACGAGCAGTACTTC. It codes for CSVARDSSYEQYF.